The 21 T cell receptor beta chains below all came from one sample that was sequenced in a study of OX40 agonist ivuxolimab in advanced cancers. The method was immunoSEQ multiplex PCR; TCRdb's version includes in-frame clones alone and lacks a portion of them. The sample shows about 67,000 clones, 75% to 85% of them seen only once. Source: CD4+ or CD8+ T cells sorted from blood, taken in a trial of the OX40 agonist ivuxolimab. These receptors were obtained from an adult with an advanced solid tumor such as melanoma, head and neck, liver or kidney cancer.

Only a few counts were recorded for this clone. The CDR3 nucleotides are TGTGCCAGCTCACCACAGCGGAGCACAGATACGCAGTATTTT. It is translated as CASSPQRSTDTQYF. This sequence joins TRBV18 and TRBJ2-3; D possibly corresponds to TRBD2 (5 bases). CDR1 KGHSH and CDR2 LQKENI come from the germline V gene. V was cut by 1 base and J by 0 bases, with 5 bases left in between. The CDR3 has 14 amino acids.

The genes are TRBV14 and TRBJ1-6; 10 positions agree with TRBD1. J was trimmed by 7 bases and V by 1 base; bases with no gene match: 4. There are 16 residues in the CDR3. CDR1 and CDR2 (germline): SGHDN, FVKESK. The DNA for the CDR3 is TGTGCCAGCAGCCAAGTTCGGACAGGGGGGAATTCACCCCTCCACTTT. Its translation is CASSQVRTGGNSPLHF.

The chain is built from TRBV6-5 and TRBJ2-2; 8 nucleotides agree with TRBD1. The V and J ends lost 6 bases and 3 bases, in that order; junction bases with no gene match: 6. The CDR3 has 15 amino acids. Germline assignment: CDR1 MNHEY and CDR2 SVGAGI. The CDR3 DNA sequence: TGTGCCAGCAGCTCGGACAGGGTGTACACCGGGGAGCTGTTTTTT. It yields the protein CASSSDRVYTGELFF.

The chain combines TRBV2 with TRBJ2-7, with 12 bases identical to TRBD2. The germline V gene encodes CDR1 SNHLY and CDR2 FYNNEI. This CDR3 region has 16 residues. V shed 6 bases and J 6 bases; nucleotides not matched to a gene: 12. CDR3 bases: TGTGCCAGCAGCCCCCTAGCGGGGGGGCCCCTGCCCGAGCAGTACGTC. Its protein is CASSPLAGGPLPEQYV.

V usage is TRBV19 and J usage is TRBJ1-2, with D maybe TRBD1 (6 bases). This CDR3 is 13 amino acids long. Germline assignment: CDR1 LNHDA and CDR2 SQIVND (reference sequence). The V gene lost 1 base and the J gene lost 4 bases, with 7 bases spanning the gap. This CDR3 is CASSIAGAYGYTF. The CDR3, as DNA: TGTGCCAGTAGTATAGCAGGGGCCTATGGCTACACCTTC.

CDR3 sequence reads: CASSARLDQETQYF. The DNA for the CDR3 is TGTGCCAGCAGCGCCCGACTAGATCAAGAGACCCAGTACTTC. The gene calls are TRBV9 and TRBJ2-5, with a possible D match to TRBD2 (6 bases). This CDR3 spans 14 amino acids. V gave up 3 bases and J gave up 2 bases, with 11 bases separating them. The germline V gene has CDR1 SGDLS and CDR2 YYNGEE.

The chain joins TRBV5-1 to TRBJ2-3; 9 bases are a match to TRBD2. With 0 bases clipped from V and 6 bases from J, the junction kept 11 bases outside the gene matches. Per the germline V gene, CDR1 is SGHRS and CDR2 is YFSETQ. CDR3 length: 17 residues. The CDR3 spells CASSLAIGAGGGDTQYF. CDR3 coding DNA: TGCGCCAGCAGCTTGGCCATAGGAGCGGGGGGCGGGGATACGCAGTATTTT.

In this sample, this clone turned up once. The rearrangement links TRBV5-6 to TRBJ2-7; D perhaps matches TRBD1 (6 bases). The CDR3 has 13 amino acids. Deletions cut 0 bases from V and 6 bases from J, with 10 bases between. The germline V gene has CDR1 SGHDT and CDR2 YYEEEE. The CDR3 protein is CASSLGQGSEQYF. The CDR3 DNA is TGTGCCAGCAGCTTGGGGCAGGGGAGCGAGCAGTACTTC.

The chain combines TRBV28 with TRBJ2-2; 10 nucleotides line up with TRBD1. The germline V gene encodes CDR1 MDHEN and CDR2 SYDVKM. This CDR3 has 16 amino acids. Unmatched junction bases numbered 10, after V lost 7 bases and J lost 5 bases. The CDR3 here is CASISGDRGRTGELFF. CDR3 DNA: TGTGCCAGCATTTCGGGGGACAGGGGCCGAACCGGGGAGCTGTTTTTT.

The V and J genes are TRBV18 and TRBJ2-3; TRBD2 is a possible D gene (6 bases). Trimming took 2 bases from V and 0 from J, leaving 12 bases between them. CDR1 is KGHSH, CDR2 LQKENI, per germline. The CDR3 runs to 16 residues. CDR3 DNA sequence: TGTGCCAGCTCACCATTTAAGCTAGCGAGCACAGATACGCAGTATTTT. This gives the protein CASSPFKLASTDTQYF.

This clone was counted a single time. This chain uses TRBV28 with TRBJ1-6; a weak D match, TRBD1 (5 bases). Germline CDR1 is MDHEN and CDR2 is SYDVKM. V dropped 3 bases and J dropped 10 bases, with 13 bases sitting between them. The CDR3 is 14 amino acids. The CDR3 DNA is TGTGCCAGCAGTTTGGGGGGGAAGCGGTCACCCCTCCACTTT. It specifies CASSLGGKRSPLHF.

The rearrangement links TRBV7-2 to TRBJ2-5, with TRBD1 matching 7 bases. Germline V lookup: CDR1 SGHTA, CDR2 FQGNSA. The ends lost 5 bases at V and 5 bases at J; junction bases unmatched: 8. The CDR3 extends over 14 amino acids. CDR3: CASSLWTGRETQYF. CDR3 sequence (DNA): TGTGCCAGCAGCCTGTGGACAGGAAGGGAGACCCAGTACTTC.

The chain is built from TRBV5-1 and TRBJ2-1, with TRBD2 as a possible D gene (7 bases). This CDR3 has 17 residues. Germline lookup yields CDR1 SGHRS and CDR2 YFSETQ. Trimming took 0 bases from V and 9 from J, leaving 22 bases between them. The CDR3 reads CASSLDGAGAPTFEQFF. CDR3 DNA: TGCGCCAGCAGCTTGGATGGTGCGGGGGCCCCTACATTTGAGCAGTTCTTC.

The chain links TRBV5-6 to TRBJ1-3, with D unclear. The CDR3 runs to 15 residues. Germline CDR1 is SGHDT and CDR2 is YYEEEE. V was pared by 4 bases and J by 8 bases, with 19 bases between. The chain's CDR3 is CASSPSGRASDTIYF. The CDR3 nucleotides are TGTGCCAGCAGCCCGAGTGGGAGAGCGAGCGACACCATATATTTT.

J is TRBJ2-5 and V is TRBV5-5; D uncertain. Germline CDR1 is SGHKS and CDR2 is YYEKEE (reference sequence). Trimming stripped 7 bases from V and 5 bases from J, with 15 bases between. The CDR3 has 13 residues. The chain's CDR3 is CASFRSHRETQYF. The CDR3 DNA follows: TGTGCCAGCTTTCGATCCCATAGGGAGACCCAGTACTTC.

CDR3 in amino acids: CASSERLGNEQFF. The DNA for the CDR3 is TGTGCCAGCAGTGAAAGACTTGGCAATGAGCAGTTCTTC. The chain uses TRBV2 and TRBJ2-1; the D is unclear. V shed 2 bases and J shed 6 bases, with 8 bases lying between them. CDR3 length: 13 residues. Germline V gene lookup returns CDR1 SNHLY and CDR2 FYNNEI.

The CDR3 is CASSSLTTGYGEQFF. CDR3 coding DNA: TGTGCCAGCAGCTCACTGACCACTGGGTACGGTGAGCAGTTCTTC. The chain employs TRBV13 and TRBJ2-1; D is undetermined. The CDR3 loop spans 15 amino acids. The ends were cut back, 4 bases at V and 9 bases at J, with 19 bases in the middle. CDR1 and CDR2 (germline): PRHDT, FYEKMQ (reference sequence). Full variable domain (missing parts from reference TRBV13 and TRBJ2-1): AAGVIQSPRHLIKEKRETATLKCYPIPRHDTVYWYQQGPGQDPQFLISFYEKMQSDKGSIPDRFSAQQFSDYHSELNMSSLELGDSALYFCASSSLTTGYGEQFFGPGTRLTVL.

There are many counts of this clone. The chain joins TRBV7-9 to TRBJ1-2, with 9 bases fitting TRBD1. Per the germline V gene, CDR1 is SEHNR and CDR2 is FQNEAQ (reference sequence). V gave up 11 bases and J gave up 2 bases; unmatched junction bases: 3. The CDR3 runs 12 residues. CDR3 coding DNA: TGTGCCGGGGACAGGGACAACTATGGCTACACCTTC. Its translation: CAGDRDNYGYTF.

The J gene is TRBJ1-4, the V gene TRBV5-1; 8 bases agree with TRBD1. V gave up 3 bases and J gave up 4 bases; unmatched junction bases: 8. Germline V lookup: CDR1 SGHRS, CDR2 YFSETQ. CDR3 length equals 16 residues. The CDR3 bases are TGCGCCAGCAGCTCGGGGACAGGTCAGAGTAATGAAAAACTGTTTTTT. Its translation: CASSSGTGQSNEKLFF.

The rearrangement links TRBV30 to TRBJ1-5; 8 bases match TRBD1. Germline V gene lookup returns CDR1 GTSNPN and CDR2 SVGIG (reference sequence). The CDR3 totals 18 residues. The V gene end was trimmed by 3 bases and the J gene end by 1 base; junction bases not matched to a gene: 14. The CDR3 spells CAWSRGPTSGLSNQPQHF. The CDR3 nucleotides are TGTGCCTGGAGCAGGGGGCCCACATCCGGGTTGAGCAATCAGCCCCAGCATTTT.

The rearrangement joins TRBV6-6 to TRBJ1-2, with 9 bases identical to TRBD1. V lost 2 bases and J lost 4; bases outside the gene matches: 5. The germline gives CDR1 MNHNY, CDR2 SVGAGI (reference sequence). The CDR3 runs 15 residues. The CDR3 DNA follows: TGTGCCAGCAGTTACAAAGGACAGGGGAGCTATGGCTACACCTTC. It encodes CASSYKGQGSYGYTF.